Following are 5 T cell receptor beta chains from one sample sequenced in a study of blood T cell repertoires in COVID-19 (dated by TCRdb to about 2020). Library preparation was by the immunoSEQ multiplex PCR assay. Entries here come from immuneACCESS through TCRdb and include only in-frame sequences with V and J called. Some clones fail to appear in such tables; in the studies checked, an unresolved V gene covers under half of the shortfall, and the cause of the remainder is unknown. Within this sample are tens of thousands of clones, with 65% to 90% of them counted one time only. 9.5% to 13% of the sample comes from the top ten. Sequenced: peripheral blood. The receptors shown here come from a man in his 70s with active or convalescent COVID-19.

The J gene is TRBJ1-4, the V gene TRBV10-1; D remains ambiguous. Per the germline V gene, CDR1 is WNHNN and CDR2 is SYGVQD (reference sequence). The CDR3 loop spans 13 amino acids. The V end was cut by 8 bases, the J end by 8 bases, with 15 bases between. DNA of the CDR3: TGCGCCAGCCGGGGAGGTGACGGCGAAAAACTGTTTTTT. Its translation: CASRGGDGEKLFF.

This sequence joins TRBV5-1 and TRBJ1-5, with TRBD1 identical over 10 bases. Germline loops: CDR1 SGHRS, CDR2 YFSETQ. Trimming at V came to 4 bases and at J to 4 bases, leaving 11 bases not matched to a gene. This CDR3 region has 17 residues. The DNA of the CDR3 is TGCGCCAGCAGCCCCGGGACAGGGGATATAGAGAATCAGCCCCAGCATTTT. Protein sequence: CASSPGTGDIENQPQHF.

This chain uses TRBV4-1 with TRBJ2-1, with D tentatively TRBD1 (7 bases). CDR1 and CDR2 (germline): MGHRA, YSYEKL. CDR3 length: 14 amino acids. Deletions cut 8 bases from V and 4 bases from J, with 15 bases between. The CDR3: CASGRAGGYNEQFF. CDR3 in DNA: TGCGCCAGCGGCCGGGCAGGGGGGTACAATGAGCAGTTCTTC.

The chain employs TRBV30 and TRBJ2-7, with D possibly TRBD2 on 6 matching bases. V was shortened by 7 bases and J by 2 bases, with 15 bases between the two germline ends. The CDR3 loop spans 13 amino acids. Germline V lookup: CDR1 GTSNPN, CDR2 SVGIG (reference sequence). The CDR3 loop reads CAYEMGGTYEQYF. Written as DNA, the CDR3 is TGTGCCTATGAGATGGGGGGAACCTACGAGCAGTACTTC.

V is TRBV20-1 and J is TRBJ2-7, with a weak D call TRBD2 (6 bases). V was pared by 3 bases and J by 2 bases, with 11 bases between. Germline V CDR1 and CDR2: DFQATT, SNEGSKA (reference sequence). This CDR3 has 13 amino acids. The chain's CDR3 is CSASRDLTYEQYF. DNA for the CDR3: TGCAGTGCTAGTCGGGACTTAACCTACGAGCAGTACTTC.